The following is a T cell receptor (beta chain) sequence with its context. This sample is drawn from a study of blood T cell repertoires in COVID-19. Generated by immunoSEQ multiplex PCR, the TCRdb table keeps only in-frame clones and is missing some. Seen here are roughly 160,000 clones, roughly 86% observed once, and the top ten hold roughly 7%. The sequencing sample was made of peripheral blood. The clonotype originates from a man aged 45-65 years with active or convalescent COVID-19.

CDR3: CASSVEVTGETQYF. The DNA for the CDR3 is TGTGCCAGCAGCGTAGAGGTGACGGGAGAGACCCAGTACTTC. V usage is TRBV9 and J usage is TRBJ2-5; no firm D call. Trimming removed 0 bases from V and 4 bases from J, with 10 bases in between. The CDR3 spans 14 residues. Per the germline V gene, CDR1 is SGDLS and CDR2 is YYNGEE.